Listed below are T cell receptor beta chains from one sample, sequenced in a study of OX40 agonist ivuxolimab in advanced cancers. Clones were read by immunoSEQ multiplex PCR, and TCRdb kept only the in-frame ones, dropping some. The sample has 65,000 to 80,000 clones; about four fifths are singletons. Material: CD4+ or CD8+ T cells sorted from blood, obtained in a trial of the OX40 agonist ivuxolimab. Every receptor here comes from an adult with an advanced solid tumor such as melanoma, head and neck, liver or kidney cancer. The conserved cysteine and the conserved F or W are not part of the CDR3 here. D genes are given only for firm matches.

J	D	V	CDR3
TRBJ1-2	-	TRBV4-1	ASSQGTEANYGYT
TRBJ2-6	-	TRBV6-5	ASSPGLTGANVLT
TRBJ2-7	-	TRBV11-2	ASSLDRDDSYEQY
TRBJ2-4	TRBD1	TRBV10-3	AISESGQGTKNIQY
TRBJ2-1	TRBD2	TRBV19	ASKYGGWDNEQF
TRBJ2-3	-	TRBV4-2	ASSVLWGARTDTQY
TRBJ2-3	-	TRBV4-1	ASSQDRLVSTDTQY
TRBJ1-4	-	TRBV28	ASRYSGSNEKLF
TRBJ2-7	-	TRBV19	ASSRGNGYYEQY
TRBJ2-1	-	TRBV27	ASSSRREEF
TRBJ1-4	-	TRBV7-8	ASSLFDRSNEKLF